The present T cell receptor beta chain was sequenced within a study of cytomegalovirus exposure and HLA in healthy donors. Researchers ran the PCR with 60 Vbeta and 13 Jbeta primers. Sequencing used immunoSEQ multiplex PCR; TCRdb keeps in-frame clones, though not all of them. This repertoire shows some 200,000 clones, 82% found once; its top ten account for 1.7%. CDR3 size: 13 residues. After removal of 2 bases from V and 5 bases from J, the junction contained 0 bases not matched to a gene. CDR1 and CDR2 (germline): SGHRS, YFSETQ. The V and J genes are TRBV5-1 and TRBJ2-2; 7 nucleotides line up with TRBD1. The clonotype originates from a woman between 18 and 30 years old in good health and CMV-seronegative. Sequencing used PBMCs. In DNA form, the CDR3 reads TGCGCCAGCAGCTTACAGGGGACCGGGGAGCTGTTTTTT. Protein: CASSLQGTGELFF. Based on the CDR3 plus reference TRBV5-1 and TRBJ2-2, the full variable domain is KAGVTQTPRYLIKTRGQQVTLSCSPISGHRSVSWYQQTPGQGLQFLFEYFSETQRNKGNFPGRFSGRQFSNSRSEMNVSTLELGDSALYLCASSLQGTGELFFGEGSRLTVL.